The clone carrying this TCR beta chain was counted between two and nine times. The antigen is unknown. As part of library construction, unique molecular identifiers were attached to individual cDNA molecules. TCRdb used MiXCR to reprocess the 5' RACE reads, holding one entry per CDR3 protein. The table lists 55,000 to 65,000 distinct CDR3 sequences, roughly 10% of them singletons. This record belongs to a study of early T cells in non-severe SARS-CoV-2 infection. Looking at the study overall: Sequencing input comprised bulk RNA from unsorted whole blood; chain pairing was not available.

Study observations and caveats: VDJdb-based matching was biased toward anti-spike CD8 responses and missed private and CD4 specificities.

This CDR3 comprises 15 residues. Germline values: CDR1 MNHNY, CDR2 SVGAGI (reference sequence). The junction had 10 bases not matched to a gene; V was cut back by 5 bases and J by 10 bases. The rearrangement links TRBV6-6 to TRBJ2-1; 11 bases match TRBD2. Sequenced material: whole blood. The TCR sequence derives from an adult who was a healthcare worker with PCR-confirmed SARS-CoV-2 infection or an uninfected control (not recorded which). CDR3 in amino acids: CASSPLTSGRLEQFF. Written as DNA, the CDR3 is TGTGCCAGCAGTCCACTTACTAGCGGGAGATTGGAGCAGTTCTTC.